These 23 T cell receptor beta chains share one sample of origin, sequenced in a study of T-cell reconstitution after alpha-beta-depleted transplantation in children. Researchers prepared the TCRbeta library using unique molecular identifiers, the study reports. TCRdb itself ran the PCR reads through MiXCR, one entry per CDR3 protein. The sample lists some 490,000 distinct CDR3 sequences; around 12% were seen once. Sequencing used PBMCs from the stem cell graft donor, obtained from the stem cell graft. These receptors were collected from a human donor who donated a stem cell graft to a child with combined immunodeficiency.

The rearrangement links TRBV5-1 to TRBJ2-7; D gene ambiguous. The CDR3 loop spans 14 amino acids. Germline assignment: CDR1 SGHRS and CDR2 YFSETQ. Trimming cost V 4 bases and J 7 bases, with 18 bases left between them. The DNA of the CDR3 is TGCGCCAGCAGCCCGGTAGACTCCTACGAAGAGCAGTACTTC. Amino acids: CASSPVDSYEEQYF.

Many counts were recorded for this clonotype. The rearrangement joins TRBV29-1 to TRBJ2-3, with D uncertain. CDR3 length: 12 residues. Trimming took off 4 bases at V and 3 bases at J, with 8 bases between the two ends. Germline-derived CDR1 and CDR2 are SQVTM and ANQGSEA. Here the CDR3 reads CSVAPRTDTQYF. The CDR3 DNA follows: TGCAGCGTTGCTCCAAGGACAGATACGCAGTATTTT.

This clonotype occurred a few times. This chain links TRBV6-2 or TRBV6-3 with TRBJ2-3, with 8 bases identical to TRBD2. This CDR3 region has 15 residues. The V gene's germline CDR1 is MNHEY and CDR2 SVGEGT. V was clipped by 1 base and J by 1 base; unmatched bases: 1. The CDR3 coding sequence is TGTGCCAGCAGTTACTTGCGGGAGGGCACAGATACGCAGTATTTT. It encodes CASSYLREGTDTQYF.

This clonotype came up many times. The chain uses TRBV6-1 and TRBJ1-1; D remains ambiguous. The ends were cut back, 6 bases at V and 4 bases at J, with 12 bases in the middle. There are 13 residues in the CDR3. Looked up from germline, CDR1 is MNHNS and CDR2 is SASEGT. The CDR3 sequence: CASSPLSGTEAFF. Here the CDR3 DNA reads TGTGCCAGCAGCCCCCTAAGCGGCACTGAAGCTTTCTTT.

The V and J genes are TRBV5-6 and TRBJ1-6; D gene uncertain. This CDR3 region has 14 residues. Per germline, CDR1 SGHDT and CDR2 YYEEEE. V lost 0 bases and J lost 7, with 8 bases in between. CDR3 amino acids: CASSLGEVNSPLHF. The DNA of the CDR3 is TGTGCCAGCAGCTTGGGGGAGGTGAATTCACCCCTCCACTTT. The variable domain in full, completed from reference TRBV5-6 and TRBJ1-6, reads DAGVTQSPTHLIKTRGQQVTLRCSPKSGHDTVSWYQQALGQGPQFIFQYYEEEERQRGNFPDRFSGHQFPNYSSELNVNALLLGDSALYLCASSLGEVNSPLHFGNGTRLTVT.

In this sample, this clonotype turned up a few times. The V and J genes are TRBV12-3 or TRBV12-4 and TRBJ2-3, with D tentatively TRBD1 (6 bases). The CDR3 totals 13 residues. The germline V and J ends were trimmed by 5 bases and 5 bases, with 11 bases remaining between them. The CDR3 DNA sequence: TGTGCCAGCAGTCTGGACAGTAGAGATACGCAGTATTTT. Translating it yields CASSLDSRDTQYF.

The rearrangement joins TRBV5-4 to TRBJ2-1; 9 bases align to TRBD2. Trimming took 5 bases from V and 2 from J; bases not matched to a gene: 11. The CDR3 consists of 17 residues. Per germline, CDR1 SGHNT and CDR2 YYREEE (reference sequence). CDR3 in amino acids: CASSSGSGRSTYNEQFF. The CDR3 DNA reads TGTGCCAGCAGTTCGGGTAGCGGGAGATCAACCTACAATGAGCAGTTCTTC.

The chain combines TRBV7-9 with TRBJ1-4, with a tentative D call TRBD1 (5 bases). This CDR3 is built from 15 residues. V was shortened by 3 bases and J by 8 bases, with 16 bases between the two germline ends. The germline V gene has CDR1 SEHNR and CDR2 FQNEAQ (reference sequence). CDR3 in DNA: TGTGCCAGCAGCTTCTTGGGGACGGAAAAGGAAAAACTGTTTTTT. Its protein is CASSFLGTEKEKLFF.

This clonotype was seen many times. The rearrangement joins TRBV5-1 to TRBJ1-2; no clear D. The CDR3 covers 15 residues. Per the germline V gene, CDR1 is SGHRS and CDR2 is YFSETQ. V was cut by 1 base and J by 2 bases, with 12 bases left in between. CDR3 sequence: CASSLSYGRNYGYTF. The CDR3 DNA sequence: TGCGCCAGCAGCTTGTCATATGGCCGGAACTATGGCTACACCTTC.

This clonotype was seen ten or more times. This chain uses TRBV20-1 with TRBJ2-3; D is unclear. Trimming removed 6 bases from V and 0 bases from J, with 16 bases in between. The CDR3 covers 15 residues. CDR1 and CDR2 from the germline V gene are DFQATT and SNEGSKA (reference sequence). The CDR3 loop reads CSALNPGGSTDTQYF. The CDR3 DNA is TGCAGTGCCCTCAATCCCGGCGGCAGCACAGATACGCAGTATTTT.

In its sample, this clonotype was seen a few times. The rearrangement uses TRBV29-1 and TRBJ2-6, with D hard to call. The CDR3 totals 14 residues. Trimming left V 3 bases short and J 2 bases short, with 8 bases between. Germline V CDR1 and CDR2: SQVTM, ANQGSEA. CDR3 residues: CSVEPLAGANVLTF. In DNA, the CDR3 is TGCAGCGTTGAGCCCTTGGCTGGGGCCAACGTCCTGACTTTC.

There are many counts of this clonotype. The rearrangement joins TRBV12-3 or TRBV12-4 to TRBJ2-1, with 7 bases that match TRBD2. V was pared by 6 bases and J by 0 bases, with 2 bases of the junction left unmatched. The length of the CDR3 is 14 residues. The CDR3 sequence is CASRLASSYNEQFF. Here the CDR3 DNA reads TGTGCCAGCAGACTAGCGAGCTCCTACAATGAGCAGTTCTTC.

J is TRBJ2-5 and V is TRBV5-4; 10 bases match TRBD2. The V gene end was trimmed by 2 bases and the J gene end by 5 bases; junction bases not matched to a gene: 9. The CDR3 runs to 16 residues. Germline V gives CDR1 SGHNT, CDR2 YYREEE (reference sequence). The CDR3 bases are TGTGCCAGCAGCTTCAGACCAGCGGGGGGGCGGGAGACCCAGTACTTC. Its protein product is CASSFRPAGGRETQYF.

This clonotype has at least ten counts. The V gene is TRBV10-3, the J gene TRBJ2-1; 8 nucleotides match TRBD2. Looked up from germline, CDR1 is ENHRY and CDR2 is SYGVKD. Trimming took 4 bases from V and 7 from J; bases not matched to a gene: 9. The length of the CDR3 is 15 residues. This chain's CDR3 is CAISGTSGEGNEQFF. The CDR3 DNA reads TGTGCCATCAGTGGAACTAGCGGCGAAGGGAATGAGCAGTTCTTC.

This clonotype appeared many times. J is TRBJ2-3 and V is TRBV12-3 or TRBV12-4; D is unclear. The V end lost 6 bases, the J end lost 0 bases, and 4 bases lay between the germline ends. There are 12 residues in the CDR3. The CDR3 spells CASRDSTDTQYF. The DNA for the CDR3 is TGTGCCAGCAGGGACAGCACAGATACGCAGTATTTT.

Ten or more counts support this clonotype. The chain links TRBV20-1 to TRBJ2-5, with 7 bases fitting TRBD1. CDR1 is DFQATT and CDR2 is SNEGSKA in the germline V gene (reference sequence). This CDR3 comprises 14 residues. J was trimmed by 4 bases and V by 1 base; bases with no gene match: 6. Here the CDR3 DNA reads TGCAGTGCTAGAGCAGGGGGTGGGATAGAGACCCAGTACTTC. This encodes CSARAGGGIETQYF.

This clonotype occurred many times. The V call is TRBV12-3 or TRBV12-4, the J call TRBJ2-1; unclear D gene. The CDR3 consists of 11 residues. Trimming left V 5 bases short and J 9 bases short, with 8 bases between. CDR3 sequence: CASSEDREQFF. The DNA for the CDR3 is TGTGCCAGCAGTGAAGACCGTGAGCAGTTCTTC.

This clonotype was seen at least ten times. This sequence joins TRBV12-3 or TRBV12-4 and TRBJ2-6, with D perhaps matching TRBD1 (6 bases). The length of the CDR3 is 16 residues. V was cut by 5 bases and J by 0 bases, with 11 bases left in between. CDR3 loop: CASSPTGRSGANVLTF. The DNA for the CDR3 is TGTGCCAGCAGTCCTACAGGGCGCTCTGGGGCCAACGTCCTGACTTTC.

The chain recombines TRBV5-6 with TRBJ2-3; 7 bases are a match to TRBD2. Germline CDR1 SGHDT, CDR2 YYEEEE. This CDR3 region has 15 residues. V shed 4 bases, J shed 5 bases, and the junction held 10 bases outside the gene matches. CDR3 amino acids: CASSLSLGRGDTQYF. CDR3 coding DNA: TGTGCCAGCAGCCTGTCCCTGGGGAGGGGAGATACGCAGTATTTT.

The chain uses TRBV12-3 or TRBV12-4 and TRBJ2-2; TRBD1 agrees at 10 bases. CDR3 length: 15 amino acids. The J segment lost 7 bases and the V segment lost 5 bases, leaving 7 bases of the junction unmatched. The CDR3 reads CASSRQGAVGGELFF. CDR3 sequence (DNA): TGTGCCAGCAGTCGACAGGGGGCGGTTGGCGGGGAGCTGTTTTTT.

This clonotype was found many times. J is TRBJ2-1 and V is TRBV5-1; 9 bases line up with TRBD2. Germline V gives CDR1 SGHRS, CDR2 YFSETQ. This CDR3 region has 17 residues. The V gene end was trimmed by 0 bases and the J gene end by 3 bases; junction bases not matched to a gene: 7. The CDR3 here is CASSLAGSGGRYNEQFF. The CDR3 DNA reads TGCGCCAGCAGCTTGGCCGGTAGCGGGGGCCGCTACAATGAGCAGTTCTTC.

This clonotype was seen a few times. This chain joins TRBV28 and TRBJ2-7, with TRBD2 identical over 7 bases. With 2 bases clipped from V and 0 bases from J, the junction kept 4 bases outside the gene matches. The CDR3 is made up of 15 amino acids. CDR1 and CDR2 from the germline V gene are MDHEN and SYDVKM. In DNA, the CDR3 is TGTGCCAGCAGTTTACGGGGGGACCTCTCCTACGAGCAGTACTTC. The encoded protein is CASSLRGDLSYEQYF.

This rearrangement joins TRBV6-5 to TRBJ2-3; perhaps TRBD1 as D (5 bases). The CDR3 has 14 residues. Per germline, CDR1 MNHEY and CDR2 SVGAGI. Trimming removed 4 bases from V and 5 bases from J, with 13 bases in between. This CDR3 reads CASSSPWQGDTQYF. Written as DNA, the CDR3 is TGTGCCAGCAGTTCGCCCTGGCAGGGAGATACGCAGTATTTT.